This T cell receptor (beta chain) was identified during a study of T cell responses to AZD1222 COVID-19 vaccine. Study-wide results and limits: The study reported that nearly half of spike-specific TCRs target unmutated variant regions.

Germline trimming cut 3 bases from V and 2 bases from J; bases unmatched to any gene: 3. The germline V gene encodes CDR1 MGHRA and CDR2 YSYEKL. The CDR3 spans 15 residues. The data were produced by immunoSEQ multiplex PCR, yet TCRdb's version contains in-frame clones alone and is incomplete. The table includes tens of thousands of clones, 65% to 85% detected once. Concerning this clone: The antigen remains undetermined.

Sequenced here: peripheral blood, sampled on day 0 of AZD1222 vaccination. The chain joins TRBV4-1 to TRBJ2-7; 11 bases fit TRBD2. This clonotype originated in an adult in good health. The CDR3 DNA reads TGCGCCAGCAGCCATCCGGGACTAGCGGCCTACGAGCAGTACTTC. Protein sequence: CASSHPGLAAYEQYF.